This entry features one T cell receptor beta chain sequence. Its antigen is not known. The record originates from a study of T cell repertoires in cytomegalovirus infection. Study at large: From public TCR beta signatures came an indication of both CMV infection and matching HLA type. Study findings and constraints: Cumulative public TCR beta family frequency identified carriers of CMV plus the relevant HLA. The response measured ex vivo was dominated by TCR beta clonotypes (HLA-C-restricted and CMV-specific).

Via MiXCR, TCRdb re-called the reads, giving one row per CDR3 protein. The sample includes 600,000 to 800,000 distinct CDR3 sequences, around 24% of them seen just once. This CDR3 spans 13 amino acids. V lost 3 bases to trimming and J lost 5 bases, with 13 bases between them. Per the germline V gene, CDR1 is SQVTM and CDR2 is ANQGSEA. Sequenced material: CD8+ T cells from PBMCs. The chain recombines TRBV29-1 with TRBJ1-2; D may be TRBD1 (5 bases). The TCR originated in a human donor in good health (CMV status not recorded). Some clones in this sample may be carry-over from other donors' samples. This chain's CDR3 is CSVDGGVRYGYTF. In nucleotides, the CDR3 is TGCAGCGTTGACGGAGGGGTTCGTTATGGCTACACCTTC.